Listed here are 9 T cell receptor beta chains from one sample, sequenced in a study of CD8+ T cells in alopecia areata. RNA was extracted and reverse transcribed into cDNA as the sequencing template. TCRdb's table, derived via immunoSEQ multiplex PCR, lists solely in-frame clones and lacks some. The sample records over 150,000 clones, 58% being singletons. Described treatment: oral pan-JAK inhibitor, 5-10 mg twice daily. The sample in question was CD4+ T cells sorted from blood, obtained at week 24, from a patient treated with tofacitinib. Receptors were obtained from a human donor with alopecia areata.

V gene TRBV9 combines with J gene TRBJ2-1; TRBD1 is a possible D gene (6 bases). The CDR3 spans 14 residues. Germline CDR1 and CDR2: SGDLS and YYNGEE. V was cut by 0 bases and J by 6 bases, with 10 bases left in between. The CDR3, as DNA: TGTGCCAGCAGCGTAGCGACACAGGGCAATGAGCAGTTCTTC. It specifies CASSVATQGNEQFF.

The chain combines TRBV4-3 with TRBJ2-1; 9 nucleotides agree with TRBD1. CDR3 length: 16 amino acids. The trim removed 1 base at V and 3 bases at J, leaving 4 bases unmatched. CDR1 is LGHNA, CDR2 YSLEER, per germline. CDR3 DNA: TGCGCCAGCAGCCAAGGGGGGACAGGGAACTACAATGAGCAGTTCTTC. Translated: CASSQGGTGNYNEQFF.

This chain joins TRBV5-1 and TRBJ2-6; D not certain. Germline CDR1 and CDR2: SGHRS and YFSETQ. V lost 4 bases to trimming and J lost 3 bases, with 8 bases between them. CDR3 length: 14 residues. CDR3 DNA sequence: TGCGCCAGCAGCCCCCAAATTGGGGCCAACGTCCTGACTTTC. Its translation: CASSPQIGANVLTF.

V gene TRBV30 combines with J gene TRBJ2-3; tentative D call: TRBD1 (6 bases). The CDR3 is 13 amino acids. Trimming cost V 5 bases and J 4 bases, with 13 bases left between them. CDR1 GTSNPN and CDR2 SVGIG come from the germline V gene (reference sequence). The CDR3 DNA sequence: TGTGCCTGGGCAGAGACAGGACCAGATACGCAGTATTTT. It translates to CAWAETGPDTQYF.

The chain has TRBV11-2 and TRBJ1-1; no definite D call. Per germline, CDR1 SGHAT and CDR2 FQNNGV. The CDR3 has 13 residues. V was clipped by 5 bases and J by 0 bases, with 7 bases between them. The CDR3 coding sequence is TGTGCCAGCAGCCCCGATTTGAACACTGAAGCTTTCTTT. Amino acid sequence: CASSPDLNTEAFF.

The V call is TRBV7-3, the J call TRBJ2-1; D ambiguous. The CDR3 contains 14 residues. V was shortened by 5 bases and J by 5 bases, with 13 bases between the two germline ends. Germline V CDR1 and CDR2: SGHTA, FQGTGA. Here the CDR3 DNA reads TGTGCCAGCAGCCCTAGACCTGGGGACAATGAGCAGTTCTTC. This gives the protein CASSPRPGDNEQFF.

V is TRBV18 and J is TRBJ1-1, with 9 bases lining up with TRBD1. From germline, CDR1 is KGHSH and CDR2 LQKENI. With V trimmed by 3 bases and J by 4 bases, 9 bases remained unmatched. The CDR3 has 16 amino acids. The chain's CDR3 is CASSPRELQGATEAFF. DNA of the CDR3: TGTGCCAGCTCACCGAGGGAATTACAGGGGGCCACTGAAGCTTTCTTT.

The rearrangement joins TRBV9 to TRBJ1-2, with TRBD1 identical over 9 bases. With 4 bases clipped from V and 5 bases from J, the junction kept 6 bases outside the gene matches. The CDR3 covers 14 residues. Germline values: CDR1 SGDLS, CDR2 YYNGEE. CDR3 region: CASSYPTGGYGYTF. CDR3 in DNA: TGTGCCAGCAGCTATCCGACAGGGGGGTATGGCTACACCTTC.

This chain links TRBV7-2 with TRBJ1-5; possible D gene TRBD1, 6 bases. Germline values: CDR1 SGHTA, CDR2 FQGNSA. This CDR3 has 15 residues. Between the trimmed V and J ends, which lost 4 bases and 2 bases, there was a span of 12 bases. The CDR3 DNA follows: TGTGCCAGCAGCTGGACAGTAAACGGCAATCAGCCCCAGCATTTT. This codes for CASSWTVNGNQPQHF. Combining the CDR3 with reference TRBV7-2 and TRBJ1-5 gives the whole variable domain GAGVSQSPSNKVTEKGKDVELRCDPISGHTALYWYRQSLGQGLEFLIYFQGNSAPDKSGLPSDRFSAERTGGSVSTLTIQRTQQEDSAVYLCASSWTVNGNQPQHFGDGTRLSIL.